Listed below are T cell receptor beta chains from one sample, sequenced in a study of human T cells and chemical hapten exposure. TCRdb independently ran MiXCR on the RACE reads; one entry per CDR3 protein. This table holds about 80,000 distinct CDR3 sequences, more than 9% found once. The sample here was whole blood, taken in connection with sensitization to the hapten diphenylcyclopropenone (DPC). These receptors all stem from a young man with alopecia areata. Some clones in this sample may be carry-over from other donors' samples. The CDR3 runs from the conserved cysteine through the conserved F or W. D genes are given only for firm matches. Clone size is not always given. Where it is, it says once, few, many or a class for expanded clones.

J	V	D	size	DNA	CDR3
TRBJ1-1	TRBV12-3/TRBV12-4	NA	many	TGTGCCAGCAGCCGACGGGACACTGAAGCTTTCTTT	CASSRRDTEAFF
TRBJ1-1	TRBV12-3/TRBV12-4	NA	NA	TGTGCCAGCAGTTTGCCAAGCATGAACACTGAAGCTTTCTTT	CASSLPSMNTEAFF
TRBJ2-4	TRBV5-5	NA	many	TGTGCCAGCAGCTTGGGAGGGACGGGCGCTGAAAACATTCAGTACTTC	CASSLGGTGAENIQYF
TRBJ2-3	TRBV11-2	NA	few	TGTGCCAGCAGCCCCCCCCTGGGTACGCAGTATTTT	CASSPPLGTQYF
TRBJ1-2	TRBV7-9	TRBD1	many	TGTGCCAGCAGCTTAAGCCCCGACAGGGAGCCCCTTGGCTACACCTTC	CASSLSPDREPLGYTF
TRBJ1-2	TRBV7-9	NA	many	TGTGCCAGCAGCTTAGCGGAAAGCGGTAACTATGGCTACACCTTC	CASSLAESGNYGYTF
TRBJ1-2	TRBV3-1	NA	many	TGTGCCAGCAGCCAAGATGCGTGGGGGAGGAACGGCTACACCTTC	CASSQDAWGRNGYTF
TRBJ2-2	TRBV5-1	NA	NA	TGCGCCAGCAGCACGGAACCCGGGGAGCTGTTTTTT	CASSTEPGELFF
TRBJ1-1	TRBV7-6	NA	NA	TGTGCCAGCAGCTCAGCAGGGTCCACTGAAGCTTTCTTT	CASSSAGSTEAFF
TRBJ2-3	TRBV29-1	NA	many	TGCAGTGGTAAAGGTAGTGATACGCAGTATTTT	CSGKGSDTQYF
TRBJ2-3	TRBV7-2	NA	NA	TGTGCCAGCAGCTCCCTTCAAGATACGCAGTATTTT	CASSSLQDTQYF
TRBJ1-4	TRBV5-1	NA	NA	TGCGCCAGCAGAATTCGGGACACAAATGAAAAACTGTTTTTT	CASRIRDTNEKLFF
TRBJ2-2	TRBV7-3	NA	few	TGTGCCAGCAGCGCTGGGACTCGCGGGGAGCTGTTTTTT	CASSAGTRGELFF
TRBJ1-6	TRBV7-2	NA	few	TGTGCCAGCAGCACTGGACACCTTAATTCACCCCTCCACTTT	CASSTGHLNSPLHF
TRBJ2-5	TRBV28	TRBD2	many	TGTGCCAGCGAAGGGACTAGCGGGGGATGGGCGACCCAGTACTTC	CASEGTSGGWATQYF
TRBJ1-1	TRBV20-1	NA	many	TGCAGTGCTTCTTCGGGGGGAGGGGGCACTGAAGCTTTCTTT	CSASSGGGGTEAFF
TRBJ2-5	TRBV7-6	TRBD1	NA	TGTGCCAGCAGCCCCTCACAGGGGACAGAGCAAGAGACCCAGTACTTC	CASSPSQGTEQETQYF
TRBJ1-2	TRBV29-1	NA	NA	TGCAGCGTTGGAGCGGGGGCGAACTATGGCTACACCTTC	CSVGAGANYGYTF
TRBJ2-5	TRBV4-1	NA	NA	TGCGCCAGCAGCCAAGGACAGGATGGGACCCAGTACTTC	CASSQGQDGTQYF
TRBJ1-5	TRBV6-2/TRBV6-3	NA	many	TGTGCCAGCAGGCCCAATTGGGATCAGCCCCAGCATTTT	CASRPNWDQPQHF
TRBJ1-1	TRBV7-3	NA	few	TGTGCCAGCAGCTTAATCCGAGCAGGGCGGAACACTGAAGCTTTCTTT	CASSLIRAGRNTEAFF
TRBJ1-6	TRBV19	NA	many	TGTGCCAGTAACGGCAGGAGGAATTCACCCCTCCACTTT	CASNGRRNSPLHF
TRBJ2-1	TRBV7-9	TRBD2	NA	TGTGCCAGCAGCTTCGCGACGGGAGGGTCCTACAATGAGCAGTTCTTC	CASSFATGGSYNEQFF
TRBJ2-6	TRBV24-1	TRBD1	many	TGTGCCACCAGTGAGTGGACAGGGGGCTCTGGGGCCAACGTCCTGACTTTC	CATSEWTGGSGANVLTF
TRBJ2-1	TRBV4-3	NA	many	TGCGCCAGCAGCCAATACTCCTACAATGAGCAGTTCTTC	CASSQYSYNEQFF
TRBJ1-3	TRBV7-2	TRBD1	few	TGTGCCAGCAGCGGACAGGGGCCCAACTCTGGAAACACCATATATTTT	CASSGQGPNSGNTIYF
TRBJ1-6	TRBV6-5	NA	few	TGTGTCAGCAGGGATGCGAATTCACCCCTCCACTTT	CVSRDANSPLHF
TRBJ2-7	TRBV27	TRBD1	NA	TGTGCCAGCAGTCTGACAGGGAGCGCCTACGAGCAGTACTTC	CASSLTGSAYEQYF
TRBJ1-2	TRBV4-1	NA	few	TGCGCCAGCAGCCAAGAGGGCAGGCGGAGTTATGGTGACACCTTC	CASSQEGRRSYGDTF
TRBJ1-5	TRBV5-1	NA	many	TGCGCCAGCAGCACTGGGGATCAGCCCCAGCATTTT	CASSTGDQPQHF
TRBJ2-7	TRBV7-3	NA	many	TGTGCCAGCAGCTTTCAGGGCCCCTCCTACGAGCAGTACTTC	CASSFQGPSYEQYF
TRBJ1-2	TRBV3-1	TRBD1	NA	TGTGCCAGCAGTGCGCGGGGACAGGGGATCGGTAACTATGGCTACACCTTC	CASSARGQGIGNYGYTF
TRBJ2-2	TRBV5-8	TRBD1	many	TGTGCCAGCAGCTTTATGTCAGGGGGATTGACCCTAAACTCCGGGGAGCTGTTTTTT	CASSFMSGGLTLNSGELFF
TRBJ2-2	TRBV20-1	TRBD2	NA	TGCAGTGCTAGAAACACCGGATGGGGGGAGGGAAACACCGGGGAGCTGTTTTTT	CSARNTGWGEGNTGELFF
TRBJ1-1	TRBV27	NA	few	TGTGCCAGCAGTTCCAGGGCTTGGAACACTGAAGCTTTCTTT	CASSSRAWNTEAFF
TRBJ2-1	TRBV7-6	NA	many	TGTGCCAGCAGCTCCTTCAGGGTCCATGAGCAGTTCTTC	CASSSFRVHEQFF
TRBJ1-5	TRBV12-3/TRBV12-4	NA	many	TGTGCCAGCAGCCGATTACGCAATCAGCCCCAGCATTTT	CASSRLRNQPQHF
TRBJ1-1	TRBV19	NA	few	TGTGCCAGTCGCAGGGATCGGGGCACTGAAGCTTTCTTT	CASRRDRGTEAFF
TRBJ1-1	TRBV2	NA	NA	TGTGCCAGCAGTGAAATCCCCACTGAAGCTTTCTTT	CASSEIPTEAFF
TRBJ2-4	TRBV19	NA	few	TGTGCCAGTAGTAGCCGGGACACTAAACAAAACATTCAGTACTTC	CASSSRDTKQNIQYF
TRBJ1-4	TRBV29-1	TRBD1	few	TGCAGCGTCCGGGACAGTAATGAAAAACTGTTTTTT	CSVRDSNEKLFF